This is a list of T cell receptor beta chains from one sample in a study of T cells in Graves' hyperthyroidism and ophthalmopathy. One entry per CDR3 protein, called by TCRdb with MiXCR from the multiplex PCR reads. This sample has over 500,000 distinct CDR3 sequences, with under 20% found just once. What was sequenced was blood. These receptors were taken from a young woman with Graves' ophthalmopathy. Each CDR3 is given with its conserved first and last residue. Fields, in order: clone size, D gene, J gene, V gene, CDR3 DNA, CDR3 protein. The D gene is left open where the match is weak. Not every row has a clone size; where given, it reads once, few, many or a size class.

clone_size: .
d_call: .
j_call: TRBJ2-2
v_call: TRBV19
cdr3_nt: TGTGCCAGTACCCTAGTGAACACCGGGGAGCTGTTTTTT
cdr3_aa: CASTLVNTGELFF

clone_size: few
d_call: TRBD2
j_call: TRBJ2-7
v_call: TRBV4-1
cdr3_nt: TGCGCCAGCAGAGGGACTAGCGGACACTACGAGCAGTACTTC
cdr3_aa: CASRGTSGHYEQYF

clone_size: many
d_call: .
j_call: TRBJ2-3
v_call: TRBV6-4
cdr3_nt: TGTGCCAGCAGTGAGGGGGCTAGCACAGATACGCAGTATTTT
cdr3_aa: CASSEGASTDTQYF

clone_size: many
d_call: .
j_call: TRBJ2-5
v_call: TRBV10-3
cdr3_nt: TGTGCCATCAGTCTGGGACTGGGAGAGACCCAGTACTTC
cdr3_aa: CAISLGLGETQYF

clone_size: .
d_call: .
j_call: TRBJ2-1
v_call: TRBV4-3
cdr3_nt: TGCGCCAGCAGCCGAGGGGGGCATTCTAACGATGAGCAGTTCTTC
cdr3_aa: CASSRGGHSNDEQFF

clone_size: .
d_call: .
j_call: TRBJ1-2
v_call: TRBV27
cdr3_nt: TGTGCCAGCAGTTTATCCGCAGGGGCCCATGGCTACACCTTC
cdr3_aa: CASSLSAGAHGYTF

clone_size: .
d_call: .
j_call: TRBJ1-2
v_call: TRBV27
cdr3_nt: TGTGCCAGCAGTTTAAGCAGGGGTGGCCTCGTTGCAGGCTACACCTTC
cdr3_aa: CASSLSRGGLVAGYTF

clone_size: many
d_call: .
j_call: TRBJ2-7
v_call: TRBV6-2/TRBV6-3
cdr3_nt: TGTGCCAGCAGTTACTCGAATTCCCGGGACCCCTCCTACGAGCAGTACTTC
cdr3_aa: CASSYSNSRDPSYEQYF

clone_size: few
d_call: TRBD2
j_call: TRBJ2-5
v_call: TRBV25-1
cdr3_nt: TGTGCCAGCACCCCGGGTGCTAGCGGGGCCCAAGAGACCCAGTACTTC
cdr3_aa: CASTPGASGAQETQYF

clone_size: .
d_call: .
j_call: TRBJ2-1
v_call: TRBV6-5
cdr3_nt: TGTGCCAGCAGTCACACCCTCGGGCAGTTCTTC
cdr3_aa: CASSHTLGQFF

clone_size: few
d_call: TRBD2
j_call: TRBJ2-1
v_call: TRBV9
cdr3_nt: TGTGCCAGCAGCGTACCTAGCGGGGGTGAGCAGTTCTTC
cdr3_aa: CASSVPSGGEQFF

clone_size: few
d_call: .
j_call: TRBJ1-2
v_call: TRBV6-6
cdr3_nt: TGTGCCAGCAGTTACTCGGACCCGATCTATGGCTACACCTTC
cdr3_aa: CASSYSDPIYGYTF

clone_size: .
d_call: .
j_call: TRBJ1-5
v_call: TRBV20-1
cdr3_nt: TGCAGTGCTAGGTCTCTCGGACTCCTAAATTATCAGCCCCAGCATTTT
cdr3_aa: CSARSLGLLNYQPQHF

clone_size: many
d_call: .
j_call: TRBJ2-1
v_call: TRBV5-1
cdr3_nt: TGCGCCAGCAGCTCCGGGTTTGAGCAGTTCTTC
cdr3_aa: CASSSGFEQFF

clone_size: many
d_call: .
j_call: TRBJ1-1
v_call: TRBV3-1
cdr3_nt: TGTGCCAGCAGCCAAGCTCAGGATGGAATGAACACTGAAGCTTTCTTT
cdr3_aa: CASSQAQDGMNTEAFF

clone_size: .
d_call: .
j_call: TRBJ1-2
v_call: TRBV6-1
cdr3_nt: TGTGCCACGGTGCGGGGCTATGGCTACACCTTC
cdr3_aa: CATVRGYGYTF

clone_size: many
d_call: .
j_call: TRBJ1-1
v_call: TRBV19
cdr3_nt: TGTGCCAGTCAAAACAGGGATTCCTTGGGGTTGAACACTGAAGCTTTCTTT
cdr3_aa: CASQNRDSLGLNTEAFF

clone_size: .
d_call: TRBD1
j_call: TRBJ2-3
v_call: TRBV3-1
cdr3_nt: TGTGCCAGCAGCCAAGATTCAGGGGGCGTTAGCACAGATACGCAGTATTTT
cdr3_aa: CASSQDSGGVSTDTQYF

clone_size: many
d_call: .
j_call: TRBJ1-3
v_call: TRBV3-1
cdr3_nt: TGTGCCAGCAGCCAAAGGGGTACCTCTGGAAACACCATATATTTT
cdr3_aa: CASSQRGTSGNTIYF

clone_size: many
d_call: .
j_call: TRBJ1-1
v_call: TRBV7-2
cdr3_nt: TGTGCCAGCATTTTTAGACCGATCGGCTCCACTGAAGCTTTCTTT
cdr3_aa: CASIFRPIGSTEAFF

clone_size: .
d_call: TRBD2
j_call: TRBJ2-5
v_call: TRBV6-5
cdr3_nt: TGTGCCAGCAGTTACTCGATACGTCTAGCGGGAGAGAAGGAGGTCGAGTACTTC
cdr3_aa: CASSYSIRLAGEKEVEYF

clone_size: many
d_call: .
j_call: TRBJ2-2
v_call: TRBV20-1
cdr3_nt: TGCAGTGCCCACGGGATGAACACCGGGGAGCTGTTTTTT
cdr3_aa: CSAHGMNTGELFF

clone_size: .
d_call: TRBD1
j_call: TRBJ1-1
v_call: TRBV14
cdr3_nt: TGTGCCAGCAGCAGGGACAGGGAGCACACTGAAGCTTTCTTT
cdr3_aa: CASSRDREHTEAFF

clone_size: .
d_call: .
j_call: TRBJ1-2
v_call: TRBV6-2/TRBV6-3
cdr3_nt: TGTGCCAGCAGTTACGCCGCGGGGGGCTACACCTTC
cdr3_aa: CASSYAAGGYTF

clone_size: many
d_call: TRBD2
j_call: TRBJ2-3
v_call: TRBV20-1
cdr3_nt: TGCAGTGCTAGTTACCCAACTAGCGGGAGTACAGATACGCAGTATTTT
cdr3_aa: CSASYPTSGSTDTQYF

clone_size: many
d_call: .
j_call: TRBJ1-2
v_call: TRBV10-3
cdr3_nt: TGTGCCATCCTAGGGGCTGATGGCTACACCTTC
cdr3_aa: CAILGADGYTF

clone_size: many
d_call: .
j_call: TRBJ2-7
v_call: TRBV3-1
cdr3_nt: TGTGCCAGCAGCCAAGATCGTGGCTACGAGCAGTACTTC
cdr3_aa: CASSQDRGYEQYF

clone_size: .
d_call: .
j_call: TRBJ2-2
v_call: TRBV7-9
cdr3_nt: TGTGCCAGCAGCCCATCGCCCCGTCGGCTCCACACCGGGGAGCTGTTTTTT
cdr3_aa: CASSPSPRRLHTGELFF

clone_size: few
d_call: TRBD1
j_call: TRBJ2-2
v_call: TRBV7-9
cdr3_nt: TGTGCCAGCAGCTTTGGACAGGGGATAAGGACCGGGGAGCTGTTTTTT
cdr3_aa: CASSFGQGIRTGELFF

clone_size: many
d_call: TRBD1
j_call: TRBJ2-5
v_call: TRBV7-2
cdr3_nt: TGTGCCAGCAGCTTACTAGGACAGGGTGCCCGTGAGACCCAGTACTTC
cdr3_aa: CASSLLGQGARETQYF

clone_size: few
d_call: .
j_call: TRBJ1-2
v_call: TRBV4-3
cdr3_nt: TGCGCCAGCAGCCAAGATCTCCTAACTGACAGTTATGGCTACACCTTC
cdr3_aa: CASSQDLLTDSYGYTF

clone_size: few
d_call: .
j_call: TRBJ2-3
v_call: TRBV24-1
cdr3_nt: TGTGCCACCAGTGACGGGACGGAGAGCACAGATACGCAGTATTTT
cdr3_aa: CATSDGTESTDTQYF

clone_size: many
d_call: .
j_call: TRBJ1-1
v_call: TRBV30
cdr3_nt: TGTGCCTGGAGTGGATCAGACACTGAAGCTTTCTTT
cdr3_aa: CAWSGSDTEAFF

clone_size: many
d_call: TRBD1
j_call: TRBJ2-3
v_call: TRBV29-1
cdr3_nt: TGCAGCGTCCTAGGACAGGGCACAGATACGCAGTATTTT
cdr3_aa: CSVLGQGTDTQYF

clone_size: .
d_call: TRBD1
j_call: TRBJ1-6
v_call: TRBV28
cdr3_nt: TGTGCCAGCAGTAAGGACAGGCTCAGCAATTCACCCCTCCACTTT
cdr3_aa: CASSKDRLSNSPLHF

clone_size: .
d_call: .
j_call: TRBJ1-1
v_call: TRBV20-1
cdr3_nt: TGCAGTGCCGACCGAGGCACTGAAGCTTTCTTT
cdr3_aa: CSADRGTEAFF

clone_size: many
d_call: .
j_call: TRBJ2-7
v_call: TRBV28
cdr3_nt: TGTGCCAGCAGTTTCGTTGACTTCTACGAGCAGTACTTC
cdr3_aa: CASSFVDFYEQYF

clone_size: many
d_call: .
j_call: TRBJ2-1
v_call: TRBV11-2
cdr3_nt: TGTGCCAGCAGCTTAGGAGGGGAATTAAATGAGCAGTTCTTC
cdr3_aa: CASSLGGELNEQFF

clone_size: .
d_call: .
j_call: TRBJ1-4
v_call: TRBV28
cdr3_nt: TGTGCCAGCACCTCCGGGTTGCGCACCACTAATGAAAAACTGTTTTTT
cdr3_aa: CASTSGLRTTNEKLFF

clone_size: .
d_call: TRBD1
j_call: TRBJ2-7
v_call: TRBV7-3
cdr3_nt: TGTGCCAGCAGCCAACAGGGGAGCGACGAGCAGTACTTC
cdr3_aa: CASSQQGSDEQYF

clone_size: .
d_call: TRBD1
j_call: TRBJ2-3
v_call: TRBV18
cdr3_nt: TGTGCCAGCTCACCGGACAGGGGCAGAAATACGCAGTATTTT
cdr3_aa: CASSPDRGRNTQYF

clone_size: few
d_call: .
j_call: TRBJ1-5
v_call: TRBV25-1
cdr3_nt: TGTGCCAGCAGTGAATATTGGGTCGGTCAGCCCCAGCATTTT
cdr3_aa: CASSEYWVGQPQHF

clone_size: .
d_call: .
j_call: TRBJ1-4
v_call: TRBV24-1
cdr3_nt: TGTGCCACCAGTGATTTGAACCAGGGGAATGAAAAACTGTTTTTT
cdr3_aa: CATSDLNQGNEKLFF

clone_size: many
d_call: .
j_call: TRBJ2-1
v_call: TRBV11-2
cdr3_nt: TGTGCCAGCAGCTTAGATTGGGGGGAGACCCTGTTGGGTGAGCAGTTCTTC
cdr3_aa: CASSLDWGETLLGEQFF

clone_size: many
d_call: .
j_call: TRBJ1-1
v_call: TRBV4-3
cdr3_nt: TGCGCCAGCAGCCAAGATGTGGTGACTGAAGCTTTCTTT
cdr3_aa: CASSQDVVTEAFF

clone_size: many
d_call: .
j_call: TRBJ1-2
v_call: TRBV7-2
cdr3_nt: TGTGCCAGCAGCTCTAGCTCTCAGGGCCGCTACACCTTC
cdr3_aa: CASSSSSQGRYTF

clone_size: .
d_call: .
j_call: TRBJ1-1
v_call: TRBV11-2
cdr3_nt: TGTGCCAGCAGCCCTTGGGCAGACACTGAAGCTTTCTTT
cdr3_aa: CASSPWADTEAFF

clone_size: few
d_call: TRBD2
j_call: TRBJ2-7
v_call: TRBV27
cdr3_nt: TGTGCCAGCAGTTTAACGAGGGAGGGCTACGAGCAGTACTTC
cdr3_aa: CASSLTREGYEQYF

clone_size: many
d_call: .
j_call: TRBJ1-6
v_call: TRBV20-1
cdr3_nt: TGCAGTGCTAGAATCGAGCAGGGTTCACCCCTCCACTTT
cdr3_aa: CSARIEQGSPLHF

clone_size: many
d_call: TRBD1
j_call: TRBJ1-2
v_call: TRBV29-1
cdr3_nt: TGCAGCGTCGGGGGGACAGGGGACTATGGCTACACCTTC
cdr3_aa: CSVGGTGDYGYTF

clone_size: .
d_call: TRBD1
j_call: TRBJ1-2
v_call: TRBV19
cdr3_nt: TGTGCCAGTAACCACTTCACCGGGACAGATATTAACAGCTATGGCTACACCTTC
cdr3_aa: CASNHFTGTDINSYGYTF

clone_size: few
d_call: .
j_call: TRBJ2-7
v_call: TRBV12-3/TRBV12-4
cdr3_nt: TGTGCCAGCAGTTTAGGCCGAAACCTACTCTACGAGCAGTACTTC
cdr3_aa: CASSLGRNLLYEQYF

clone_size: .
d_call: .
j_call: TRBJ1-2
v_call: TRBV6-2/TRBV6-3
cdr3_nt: TGTGCCAGCAACGACCTTTTAAACTATGGCTACACCTTC
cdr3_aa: CASNDLLNYGYTF

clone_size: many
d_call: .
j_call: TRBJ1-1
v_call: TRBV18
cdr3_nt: TGTGCCAGCTCACCGAGATCGGGGATGCAGGCTTTCTTT
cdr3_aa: CASSPRSGMQAFF

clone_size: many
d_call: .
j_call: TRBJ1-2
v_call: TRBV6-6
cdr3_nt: TGTGCCAGCAGTTATGGGCAGGGGAACTATGGCTACACCTTC
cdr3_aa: CASSYGQGNYGYTF

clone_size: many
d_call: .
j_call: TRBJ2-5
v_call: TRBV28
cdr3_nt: TGTGCCAGCAGTTTATCCCCGAACCAAGAGACCCAGTACTTC
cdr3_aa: CASSLSPNQETQYF

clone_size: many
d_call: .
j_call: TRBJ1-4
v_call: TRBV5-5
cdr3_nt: TGTGCCAGCAGCCGACAGGTTTCGACTAATGAAAAACTGTTTTTT
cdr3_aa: CASSRQVSTNEKLFF

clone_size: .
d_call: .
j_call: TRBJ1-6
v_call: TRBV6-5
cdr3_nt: TGTGCCAGCAGTTACTCGGGGGGGATTTCTAATTCACCCCTCCACTTT
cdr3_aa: CASSYSGGISNSPLHF

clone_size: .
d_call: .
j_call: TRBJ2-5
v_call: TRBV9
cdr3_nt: TGTGCCAGCAGCGTAGAGGGTAGGGTTGAGACCCAGTACTTC
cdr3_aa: CASSVEGRVETQYF

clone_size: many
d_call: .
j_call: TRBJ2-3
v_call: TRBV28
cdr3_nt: TGTGCCAGCAGTCCCCTACAGGAGGGCACAGATACGCAGTATTTT
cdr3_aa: CASSPLQEGTDTQYF